This TCR beta chain was retrieved from a study of Ad26.COV2.S vaccination and SARS-CoV-2 variants. Across the study: The authors gave Ad26.COV2.S intramuscularly, either once or twice 56 days apart.

The study, taken as a whole, reports: Non-spike TCR breadth did not differ much between vaccine and placebo recipients.

Only in-frame clones appear in the TCRdb table, and some are missing; sequencing was by immunoSEQ multiplex PCR. The table includes fewer than 900,000 clones, around 89% detected once. The treatment: approximately 18 received Ad26.COV2.S at low or high dose, single or two shots; five or six received placebo; per-sample allocation not given. Sampling was performed 63 days after the first vaccine or placebo injection. V lost 7 bases to trimming and J lost 0 bases, with 10 bases between them. This CDR3 region has 14 residues. Germline V lookup: CDR1 MNHEY, CDR2 SMNVEV (reference sequence). Turning to this clone: Antigen specificity is unknown.

This chain joins TRBV27 and TRBJ1-5; no firm D call. This clonotype was sampled from a person aged 18 to 59 who received the Ad26.COV2.S COVID-19 vaccine or a placebo. The specimen comprised peripheral blood, sampled in a trial of Ad26.COV2.S vaccine versus placebo. Here the CDR3 DNA reads TGTGCCAGCAAGTCGGGCAATAGCAATCAGCCCCAGCATTTT. This encodes CASKSGNSNQPQHF.